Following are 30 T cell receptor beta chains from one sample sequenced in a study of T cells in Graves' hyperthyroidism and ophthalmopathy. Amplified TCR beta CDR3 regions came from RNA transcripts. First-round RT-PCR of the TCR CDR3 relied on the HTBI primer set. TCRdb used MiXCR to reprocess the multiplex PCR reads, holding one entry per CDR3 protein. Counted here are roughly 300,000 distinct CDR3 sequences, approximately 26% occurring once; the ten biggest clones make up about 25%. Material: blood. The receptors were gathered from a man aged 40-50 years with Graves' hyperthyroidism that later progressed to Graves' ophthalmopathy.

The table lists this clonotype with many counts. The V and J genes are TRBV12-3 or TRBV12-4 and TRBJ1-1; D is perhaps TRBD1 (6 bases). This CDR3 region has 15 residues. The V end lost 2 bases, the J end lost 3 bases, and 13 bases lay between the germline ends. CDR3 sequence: CASSLLGGFDTEAFF. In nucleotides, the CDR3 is TGTGCCAGCAGTTTATTGGGGGGCTTTGACACTGAAGCTTTCTTT.

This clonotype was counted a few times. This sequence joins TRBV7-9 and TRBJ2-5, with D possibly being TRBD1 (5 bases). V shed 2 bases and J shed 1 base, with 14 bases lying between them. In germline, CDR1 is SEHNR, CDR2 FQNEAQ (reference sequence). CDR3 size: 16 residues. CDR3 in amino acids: CASSLLVVQGQETQYF. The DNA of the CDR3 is TGTGCCAGCAGCTTACTCGTGGTGCAGGGCCAAGAGACCCAGTACTTC.

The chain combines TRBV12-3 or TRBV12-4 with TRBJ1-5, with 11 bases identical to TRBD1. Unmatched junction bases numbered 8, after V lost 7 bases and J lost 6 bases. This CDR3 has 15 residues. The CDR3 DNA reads TGTGCCAGCACCAAAGCCGGGACAGGGGGTCAGCCCCAGCATTTT. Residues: CASTKAGTGGQPQHF.

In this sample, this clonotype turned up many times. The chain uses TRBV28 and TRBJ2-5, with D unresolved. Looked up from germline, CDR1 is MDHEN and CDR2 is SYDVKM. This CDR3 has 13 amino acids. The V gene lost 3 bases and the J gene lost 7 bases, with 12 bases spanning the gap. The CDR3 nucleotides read TGTGCCAGCAGTTTGACCGGCTTCGGGACCCAGTACTTC. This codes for CASSLTGFGTQYF.

As DNA, the CDR3 is TGTGCCAGCTCCAGGGTTAACACCGGGGAGCTGTTTTTT. Its translation: CASSRVNTGELFF. V is TRBV7-2 and J is TRBJ2-2; maybe TRBD1 (5 bases). Trimming shortened V by 8 bases and J by 2 bases, and 9 bases separated the two germline ends. The CDR3 is 13 amino acids. The germline CDR1 and CDR2 sequences are SGHTA and FQGNSA.

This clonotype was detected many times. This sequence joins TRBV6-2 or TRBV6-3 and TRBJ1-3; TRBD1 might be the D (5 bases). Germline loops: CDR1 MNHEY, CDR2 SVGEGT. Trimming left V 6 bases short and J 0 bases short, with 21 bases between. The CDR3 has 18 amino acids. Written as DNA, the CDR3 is TGTGCCAGCAGCCTCGACGGGGGAGTCCTGAGCTCTGGAAACACCATATATTTT. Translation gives CASSLDGGVLSSGNTIYF.

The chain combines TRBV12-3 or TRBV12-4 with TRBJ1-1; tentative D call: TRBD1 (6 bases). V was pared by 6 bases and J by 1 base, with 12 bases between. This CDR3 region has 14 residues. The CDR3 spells CASSMGHQNTEAFF. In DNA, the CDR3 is TGTGCCAGCAGCATGGGACACCAGAACACTGAAGCTTTCTTT.

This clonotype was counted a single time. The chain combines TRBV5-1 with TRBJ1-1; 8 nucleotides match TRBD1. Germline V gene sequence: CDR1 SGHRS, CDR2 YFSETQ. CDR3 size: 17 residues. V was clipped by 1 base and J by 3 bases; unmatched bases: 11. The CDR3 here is CASSLPLRQGTDTEAFF. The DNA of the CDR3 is TGCGCCAGCAGCTTGCCCCTAAGACAGGGGACTGACACTGAAGCTTTCTTT.

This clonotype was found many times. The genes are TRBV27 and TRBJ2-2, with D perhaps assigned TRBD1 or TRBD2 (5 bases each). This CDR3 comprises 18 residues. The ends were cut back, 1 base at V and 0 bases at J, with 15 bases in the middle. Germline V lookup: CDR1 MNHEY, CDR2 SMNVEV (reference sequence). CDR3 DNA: TGTGCCAGCAGTTTATATTCGGGGCGGAGACCGAACACCGGGGAGCTGTTTTTT. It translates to CASSLYSGRRPNTGELFF.

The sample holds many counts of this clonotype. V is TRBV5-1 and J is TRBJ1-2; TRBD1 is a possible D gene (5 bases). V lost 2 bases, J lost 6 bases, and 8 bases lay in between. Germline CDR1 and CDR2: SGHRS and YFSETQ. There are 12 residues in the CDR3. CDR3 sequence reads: CASSFAGNGYTF. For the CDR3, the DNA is TGCGCCAGCAGCTTTGCAGGGAATGGCTACACCTTC.

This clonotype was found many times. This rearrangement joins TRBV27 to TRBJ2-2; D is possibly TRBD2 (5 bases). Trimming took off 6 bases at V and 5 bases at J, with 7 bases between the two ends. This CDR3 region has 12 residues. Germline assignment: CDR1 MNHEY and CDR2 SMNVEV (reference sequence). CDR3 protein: CASSRLTGELFF. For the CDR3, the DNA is TGTGCCAGCAGCCGACTAACCGGGGAGCTGTTTTTT.

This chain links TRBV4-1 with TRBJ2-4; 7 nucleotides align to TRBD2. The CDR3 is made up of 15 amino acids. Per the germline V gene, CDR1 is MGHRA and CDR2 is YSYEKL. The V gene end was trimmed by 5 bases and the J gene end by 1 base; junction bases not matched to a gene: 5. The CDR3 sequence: CASSGGGKAKNIQYF. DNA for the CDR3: TGCGCCAGCAGCGGGGGGGGGAAGGCCAAAAACATTCAGTACTTC.

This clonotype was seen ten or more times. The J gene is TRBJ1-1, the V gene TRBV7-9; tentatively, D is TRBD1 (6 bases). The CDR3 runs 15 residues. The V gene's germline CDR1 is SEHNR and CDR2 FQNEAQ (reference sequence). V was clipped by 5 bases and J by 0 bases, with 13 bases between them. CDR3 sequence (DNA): TGTGCCAGCAGCCGGGGGGGGCTCATGAACACTGAAGCTTTCTTT. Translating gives CASSRGGLMNTEAFF.

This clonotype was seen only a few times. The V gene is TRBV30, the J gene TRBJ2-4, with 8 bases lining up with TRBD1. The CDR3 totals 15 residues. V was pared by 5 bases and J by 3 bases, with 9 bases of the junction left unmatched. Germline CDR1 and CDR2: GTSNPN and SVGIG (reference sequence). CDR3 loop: CAWLGQGGGKNIQYF. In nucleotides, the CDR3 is TGTGCCTGGTTAGGACAGGGCGGAGGCAAAAACATTCAGTACTTC. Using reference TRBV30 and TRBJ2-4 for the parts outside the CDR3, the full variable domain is SQTIHQWPATLVQPVGSPLSLECTVEGTSNPNLYWYRQAAGRGLQLLFYSVGIGQISSEVPQNLSASRPQDRQFILSSKKLLLSDSGFYLCAWLGQGGGKNIQYFGAGTRLSVL.

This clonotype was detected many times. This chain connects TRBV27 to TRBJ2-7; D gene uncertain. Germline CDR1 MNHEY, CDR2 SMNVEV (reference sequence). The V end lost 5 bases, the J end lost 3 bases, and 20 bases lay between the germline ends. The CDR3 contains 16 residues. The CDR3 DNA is TGTGCCAGCAGTAAACTCCAGCCAGGACGTGTCTACGAGCAGTACTTC. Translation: CASSKLQPGRVYEQYF.

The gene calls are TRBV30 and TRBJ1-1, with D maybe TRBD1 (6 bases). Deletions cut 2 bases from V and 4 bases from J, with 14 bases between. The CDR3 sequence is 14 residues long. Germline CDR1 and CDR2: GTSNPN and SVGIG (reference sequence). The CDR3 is CAWSIGGASTEAFF. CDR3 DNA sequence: TGTGCCTGGAGTATCGGGGGCGCGAGCACTGAAGCTTTCTTT.

CDR3: CASSEEVGPGNQPQHF. The CDR3 DNA follows: TGTGCCAGCAGTGAAGAGGTGGGGCCGGGCAATCAGCCCCAGCATTTT. The rearrangement uses TRBV2 and TRBJ1-5, with D possibly TRBD1 on 5 matching bases. Trimming left V 1 base short and J 2 bases short, with 12 bases between. Germline V gives CDR1 SNHLY, CDR2 FYNNEI. The CDR3 is made up of 16 amino acids. The full variable domain, completed using reference TRBV2 and TRBJ1-5, is EPEVTQTPSHQVTQMGQEVILRCVPISNHLYFYWYRQILGQKVEFLVSFYNNEISEKSEIFDDQFSVERPDGSNFTLKIRSTKLEDSAMYFCASSEEVGPGNQPQHFGDGTRLSIL.

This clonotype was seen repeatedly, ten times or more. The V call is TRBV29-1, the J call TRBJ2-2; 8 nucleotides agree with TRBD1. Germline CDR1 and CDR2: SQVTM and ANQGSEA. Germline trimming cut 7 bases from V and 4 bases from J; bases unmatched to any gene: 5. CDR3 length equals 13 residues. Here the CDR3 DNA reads TGCAGCGGTTCGGGACAGGTCACCGGGGAGCTGTTTTTT. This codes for CSGSGQVTGELFF.

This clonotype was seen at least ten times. The CDR3: CASSTGHLNAETQYF. Here the CDR3 DNA reads TGTGCCAGCTCAACGGGACACCTGAATGCAGAGACCCAGTACTTC. The V call is TRBV18, the J call TRBJ2-5; TRBD1 is a possible D gene (6 bases). CDR3 length: 15 amino acids. Looked up from germline, CDR1 is KGHSH and CDR2 is LQKENI. Trimming stripped 5 bases from V and 4 bases from J, with 17 bases between.

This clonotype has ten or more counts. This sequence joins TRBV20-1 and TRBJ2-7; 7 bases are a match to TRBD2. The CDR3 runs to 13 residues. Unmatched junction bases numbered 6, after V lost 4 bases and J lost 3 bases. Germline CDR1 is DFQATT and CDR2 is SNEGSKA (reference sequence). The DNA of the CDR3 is TGCAGTGCTACTCGACTAGCTCACTACGAGCAGTACTTC. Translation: CSATRLAHYEQYF.

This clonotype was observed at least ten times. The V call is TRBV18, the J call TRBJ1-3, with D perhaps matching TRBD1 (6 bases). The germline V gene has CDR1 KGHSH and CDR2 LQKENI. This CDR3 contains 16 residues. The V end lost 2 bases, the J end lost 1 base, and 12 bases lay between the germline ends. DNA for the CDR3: TGTGCCAGCTCACCAGAAGGGGGGCAATCTGGAAACACCATATATTTT. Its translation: CASSPEGGQSGNTIYF.

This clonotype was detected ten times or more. The CDR3 here is CSVRPGADTEAFF. The CDR3 coding sequence is TGCAGCGTTCGTCCAGGGGCGGACACTGAAGCTTTCTTT. The rearrangement joins TRBV29-1 to TRBJ1-1, with D perhaps matching TRBD1 (6 bases). This CDR3 has 13 residues. Trimming removed 5 bases from V and 3 bases from J, with 13 bases in between. Germline V gene lookup returns CDR1 SQVTM and CDR2 ANQGSEA.

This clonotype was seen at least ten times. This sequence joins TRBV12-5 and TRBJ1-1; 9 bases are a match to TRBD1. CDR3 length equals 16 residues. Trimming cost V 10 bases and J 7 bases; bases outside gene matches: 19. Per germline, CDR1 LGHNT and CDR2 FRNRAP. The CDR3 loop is CATSPTPAGTGFEAFF. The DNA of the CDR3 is TGTGCTACCAGTCCTACTCCCGCCGGGACAGGGTTTGAAGCTTTCTTT. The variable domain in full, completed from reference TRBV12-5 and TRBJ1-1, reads DARVTQTPRHKVTEMGQEVTMRCQPILGHNTVFWYRQTMMQGLELLAYFRNRAPLDDSGMPKDRFSAEMPDATLATLKIQPSEPRDSAVYFCATSPTPAGTGFEAFFGQGTRLTVV.

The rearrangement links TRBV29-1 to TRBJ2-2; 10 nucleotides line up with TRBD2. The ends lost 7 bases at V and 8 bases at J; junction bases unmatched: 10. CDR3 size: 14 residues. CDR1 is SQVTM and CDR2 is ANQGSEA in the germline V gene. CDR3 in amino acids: CSASGGGASGELFF. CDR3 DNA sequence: TGCAGCGCAAGCGGGGGGGGCGCGAGTGGGGAGCTGTTTTTT.

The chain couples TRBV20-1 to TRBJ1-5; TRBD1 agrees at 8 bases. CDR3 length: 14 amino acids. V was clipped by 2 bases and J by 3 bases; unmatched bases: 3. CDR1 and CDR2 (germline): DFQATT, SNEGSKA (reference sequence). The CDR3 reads CSARRTGNNQPQHF. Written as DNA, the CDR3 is TGCAGTGCTAGAAGGACAGGGAACAATCAGCCCCAGCATTTT.

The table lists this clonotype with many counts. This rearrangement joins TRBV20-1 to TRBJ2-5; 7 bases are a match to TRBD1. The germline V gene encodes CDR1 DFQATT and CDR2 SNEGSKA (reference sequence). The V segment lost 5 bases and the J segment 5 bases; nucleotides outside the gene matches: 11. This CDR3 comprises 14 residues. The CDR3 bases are TGCAGTGCTGTCAAGGACAGGATGTCGGAGACCCAGTACTTC. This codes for CSAVKDRMSETQYF.

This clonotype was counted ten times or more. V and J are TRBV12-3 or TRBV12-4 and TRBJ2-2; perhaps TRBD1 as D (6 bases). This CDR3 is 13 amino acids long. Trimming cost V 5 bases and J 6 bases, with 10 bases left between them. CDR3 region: CASSKQGSGELFF. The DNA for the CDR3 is TGTGCCAGCAGTAAACAGGGTTCCGGGGAGCTGTTTTTT.

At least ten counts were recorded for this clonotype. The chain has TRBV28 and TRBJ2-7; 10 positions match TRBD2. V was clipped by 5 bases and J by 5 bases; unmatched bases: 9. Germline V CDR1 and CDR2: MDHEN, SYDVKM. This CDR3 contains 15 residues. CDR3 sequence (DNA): TGTGCCAGCAGTCTACTAGCGGGGTCGGTCCACGAGCAGTACTTC. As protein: CASSLLAGSVHEQYF.

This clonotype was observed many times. The CDR3 loop is CASSYTSGYSSGNTIYF. Here the CDR3 DNA reads TGTGCCAGCAGTTACACATCAGGGTATTCCTCTGGAAACACCATATATTTT. The chain couples TRBV6-5 to TRBJ1-3; perhaps TRBD1 as D (5 bases). Germline V gives CDR1 MNHEY, CDR2 SVGAGI. The CDR3 consists of 17 residues. The V end lost 2 bases, the J end lost 0 bases, and 14 bases lay between the germline ends.

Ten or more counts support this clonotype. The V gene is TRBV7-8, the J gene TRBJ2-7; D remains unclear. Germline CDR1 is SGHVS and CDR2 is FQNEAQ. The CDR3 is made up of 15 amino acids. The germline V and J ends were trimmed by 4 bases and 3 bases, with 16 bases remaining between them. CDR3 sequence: CASSSLSLPRYEQYF. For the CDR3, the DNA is TGTGCCAGCAGCTCGCTCAGTCTACCCCGCTACGAGCAGTACTTC.